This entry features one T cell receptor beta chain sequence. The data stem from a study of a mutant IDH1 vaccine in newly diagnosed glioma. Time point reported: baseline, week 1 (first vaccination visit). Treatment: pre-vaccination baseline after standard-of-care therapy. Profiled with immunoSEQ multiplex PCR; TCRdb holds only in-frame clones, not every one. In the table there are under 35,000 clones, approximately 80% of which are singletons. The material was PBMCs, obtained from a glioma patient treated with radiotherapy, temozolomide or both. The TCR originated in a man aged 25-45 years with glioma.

As DNA, the CDR3 is TGTGCCAGCAGTTTGGGAGGAGCGAACACCGGGGAGCTGTTTTTT. This encodes CASSLGGANTGELFF. V is TRBV28 and J is TRBJ2-2; maybe TRBD2 (6 bases). The V and J ends lost 3 bases and 0 bases respectively, with 8 bases between them. This CDR3 spans 15 amino acids. The V gene's germline CDR1 is MDHEN and CDR2 SYDVKM.